The clone carrying this T cell receptor beta chain showed up just once. Only in-frame clones appear in the TCRdb table, and some are missing; sequencing was by immunoSEQ multiplex PCR. The sample has approximately 18,000 clones, around two thirds seen once; the top ten hold approximately 20%. J lost 0 bases, V lost 4 bases, and 5 bases had no gene match. Germline V gives CDR1 MGHRA, CDR2 YSYEKL. The CDR3 has 16 amino acids. The data derive from a study of OX40 agonist ivuxolimab in advanced cancers. The specimen comprised CD4+ or CD8+ T cells sorted from blood, sampled in a trial of the OX40 agonist ivuxolimab. The TCR sequence derives from an adult with an advanced solid tumor such as melanoma, head and neck, liver or kidney cancer. V and J are TRBV4-1 and TRBJ2-3; 9 bases line up with TRBD2. The CDR3 DNA reads as TGCGCCAGCAGCCTCCTAGCGGGAATTAGCACAGATACGCAGTATTTT. Amino acids: CASSLLAGISTDTQYF.